Below, one T cell receptor (beta chain) is given with its context. Its antigen is undetermined. Here immunoSEQ multiplex PCR was the method, and the copy in TCRdb shows in-frame clones only, minus some. The sample has some 130,000 clones; about 87% are singletons. The data belong to a study of T cell responses to AZD1222 COVID-19 vaccine. Germline V gene sequence: CDR1 SQVTM, CDR2 ANQGSEA. With 3 bases clipped from V and 7 bases from J, the junction kept 8 bases outside the gene matches. The CDR3 has 13 residues. Notes on the study in general: Clonal diversity may have been underestimated, and the donors were mostly white British, with more females than males.

The material was peripheral blood, obtained on day 0 of AZD1222 vaccination. This sequence joins TRBV29-1 and TRBJ2-7, with 8 positions matching TRBD2. The origin of this receptor is an adult in good health. CDR3 sequence (DNA): TGCAGCGTTGACCCCTCGGGGGGGAATGAGCAGTACTTC. Its translation is CSVDPSGGNEQYF.